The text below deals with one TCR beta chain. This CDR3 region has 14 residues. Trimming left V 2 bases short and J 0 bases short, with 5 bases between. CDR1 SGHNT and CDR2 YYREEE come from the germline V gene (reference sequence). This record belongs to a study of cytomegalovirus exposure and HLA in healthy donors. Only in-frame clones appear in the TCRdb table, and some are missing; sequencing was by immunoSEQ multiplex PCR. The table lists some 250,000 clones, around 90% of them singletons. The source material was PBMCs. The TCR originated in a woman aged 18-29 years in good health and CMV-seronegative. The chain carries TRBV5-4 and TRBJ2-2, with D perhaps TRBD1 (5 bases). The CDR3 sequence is CASSLQANTGELFF. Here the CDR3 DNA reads TGTGCCAGCAGCTTACAGGCGAACACCGGGGAGCTGTTTTTT.